Sequencing of this T cell receptor (beta chain) was carried out in a study of T cell responses to AZD1222 COVID-19 vaccine. Study-level points and caveats: Only a handful of people who got AZD1222 tested seropositive at baseline. The donors showed a predominance of white British ancestry and of females, with possible underestimation of clonal diversity. Increased Spike-specific TCR breadth and depth were observed after two AZD1222 doses.

Note on this clone: The antigen remains unidentified.

The assay was immunoSEQ multiplex PCR, and TCRdb's table has in-frame clones only and misses some. This sample has 150,000 or so clones, with roughly nine tenths found just once. In germline, CDR1 is SGHTA, CDR2 FQGTGA. The CDR3 is 13 amino acids. V dropped 1 base and J dropped 5 bases, with 8 bases sitting between them. The chain joins TRBV7-3 to TRBJ1-1, with no clear D. The material was peripheral blood, obtained on day 0 of AZD1222 vaccination. This clonotype was obtained from an adult in good health. CDR3 in amino acids: CASSLNPGTEAFF. CDR3 in DNA: TGTGCCAGCAGCTTAAACCCAGGTACTGAAGCTTTCTTT.